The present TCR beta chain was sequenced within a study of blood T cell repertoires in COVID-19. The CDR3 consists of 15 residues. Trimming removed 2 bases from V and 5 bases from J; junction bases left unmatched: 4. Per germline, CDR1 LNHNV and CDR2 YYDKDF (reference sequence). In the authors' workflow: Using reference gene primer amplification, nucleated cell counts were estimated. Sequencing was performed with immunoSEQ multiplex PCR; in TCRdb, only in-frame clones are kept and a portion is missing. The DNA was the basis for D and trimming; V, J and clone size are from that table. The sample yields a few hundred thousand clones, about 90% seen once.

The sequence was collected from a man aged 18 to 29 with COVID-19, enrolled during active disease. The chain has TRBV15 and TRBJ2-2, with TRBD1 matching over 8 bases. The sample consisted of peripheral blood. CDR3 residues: CATSRFRGHTGELFF. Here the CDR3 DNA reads TGTGCCACCAGCAGATTCAGGGGGCATACCGGGGAGCTGTTTTTT. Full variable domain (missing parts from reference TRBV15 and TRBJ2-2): DAMVIQNPRYQVTQFGKPVTLSCSQTLNHNVMYWYQQKSSQAPKLLFHYYDKDFNNEADTPDNFQSRRPNTSFCFLDIRSPGLGDTAMYLCATSRFRGHTGELFFGEGSRLTVL.